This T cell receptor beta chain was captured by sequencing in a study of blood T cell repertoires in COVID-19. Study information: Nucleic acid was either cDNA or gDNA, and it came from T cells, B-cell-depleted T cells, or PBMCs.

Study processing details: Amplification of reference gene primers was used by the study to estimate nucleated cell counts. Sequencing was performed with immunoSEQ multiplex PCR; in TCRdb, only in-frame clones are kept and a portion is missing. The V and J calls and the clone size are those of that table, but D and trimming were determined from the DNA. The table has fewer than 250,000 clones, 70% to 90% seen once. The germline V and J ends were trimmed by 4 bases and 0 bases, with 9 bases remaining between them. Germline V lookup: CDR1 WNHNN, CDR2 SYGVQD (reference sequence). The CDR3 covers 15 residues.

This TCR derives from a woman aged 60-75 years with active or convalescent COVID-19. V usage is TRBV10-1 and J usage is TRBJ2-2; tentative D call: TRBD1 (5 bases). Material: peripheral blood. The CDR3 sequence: CASSAQGPNTGELFF. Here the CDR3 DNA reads TGCGCCAGCAGTGCCCAGGGCCCGAACACCGGGGAGCTGTTTTTT.